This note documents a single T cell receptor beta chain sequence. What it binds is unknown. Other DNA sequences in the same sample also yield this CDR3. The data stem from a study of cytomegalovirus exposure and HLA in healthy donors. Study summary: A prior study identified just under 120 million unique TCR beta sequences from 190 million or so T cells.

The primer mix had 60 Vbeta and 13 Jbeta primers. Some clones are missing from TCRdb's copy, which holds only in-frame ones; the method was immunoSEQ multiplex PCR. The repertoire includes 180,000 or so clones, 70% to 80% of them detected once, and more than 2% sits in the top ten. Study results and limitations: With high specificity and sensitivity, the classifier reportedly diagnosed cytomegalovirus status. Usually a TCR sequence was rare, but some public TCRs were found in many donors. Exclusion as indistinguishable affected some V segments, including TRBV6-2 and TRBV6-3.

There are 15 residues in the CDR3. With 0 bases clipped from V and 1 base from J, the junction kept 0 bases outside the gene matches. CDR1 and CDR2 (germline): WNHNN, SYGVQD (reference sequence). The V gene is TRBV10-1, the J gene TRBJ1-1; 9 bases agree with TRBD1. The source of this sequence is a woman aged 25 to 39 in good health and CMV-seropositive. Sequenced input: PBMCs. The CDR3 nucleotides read TGCGCCAGCAGTGAGTCGACAGGGGGGAACACTGAAGCTTTCTTT. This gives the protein CASSESTGGNTEAFF.